This TCR beta chain was captured in a study of cytomegalovirus exposure and HLA in healthy donors. Trimming at V came to 1 base and at J to 6 bases, leaving 8 bases not matched to a gene. The germline V gene has CDR1 MGHRA and CDR2 YSYEKL. The CDR3 extends over 16 amino acids. General observations from the study: Earlier analysis looked at TCR beta V segments, and most were productive about 90% or about 30% of the time. On later analysis, the bulk of CMV-associated TCR beta chains appeared to be HLA-restricted. In a later analysis, a missense DCLRE1C variant was linked to TCR beta V- and J-gene trimming. It was only CMV serostatus that was available as immune exposure information.

Concerning this clone itself: The antigen remains undetermined.

Vbeta (60) and Jbeta (13) primers were used in the PCR. Profiled with immunoSEQ multiplex PCR; TCRdb holds only in-frame clones, not every one. The table records 210,000 or so clones, 85% of them present only once. The sequenced sample was PBMCs. This chain joins TRBV4-1 and TRBJ1-2; TRBD1 matches 10 bases. The receptor was isolated from a human donor in good health. The CDR3 loop is CASSQVGTGETNGYTF. Written as DNA, the CDR3 is TGCGCCAGCAGCCAAGTGGGGACAGGGGAAACGAATGGCTACACCTTC.